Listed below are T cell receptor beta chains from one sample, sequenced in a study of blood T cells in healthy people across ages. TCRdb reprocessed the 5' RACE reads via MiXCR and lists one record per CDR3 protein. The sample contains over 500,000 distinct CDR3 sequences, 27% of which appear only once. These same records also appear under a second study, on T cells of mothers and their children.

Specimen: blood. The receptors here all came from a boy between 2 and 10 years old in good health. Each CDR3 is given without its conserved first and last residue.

ASSEAGPSYEQY,TRBJ2-7,TRBV6-1
AGRHRDSRRNYGYT,TRBJ1-2,TRBV12-3/TRBV12-4
ASLTSGPSNEQF,-,TRBV2
ASSLSRATNEKLF,TRBJ1-4,TRBV7-9
ASSSGGGGTSPLH,TRBJ1-6,TRBV11-2
ASSPRGGQYNEQF,-,TRBV11-2
ASSKGQGGQPQH,TRBJ1-5,TRBV19
ASSVAAGAYNEQF,TRBJ2-1,TRBV9
SARDIQGLAGGSTQY,TRBJ2-3,TRBV20-1
ASTKGLAVLEQY,TRBJ2-7,TRBV6-2/TRBV6-3
ASSIRAGGLNEQF,TRBJ2-1,TRBV2
ASSLAIGVVNTEAF,TRBJ1-1,TRBV5-5
ASSLGGGRGFGNTIY,TRBJ1-3,TRBV7-2
ASSQGTANQPQH,TRBJ1-5,TRBV4-1
ASSLGRPNEQY,TRBJ2-7,TRBV5-6
SARGRTGSRPQH,TRBJ1-5,TRBV20-1
ASSHPEDRQETQY,TRBJ2-5,TRBV3-1
ASNRDNEQF,TRBJ2-1,TRBV19
ASSLGWGQGTEAF,TRBJ1-1,TRBV7-8
ASSLAGGDIGELF,TRBJ2-2,TRBV11-3
AWSGRQGGWQF,TRBJ2-1,TRBV30
ASSYRTGAAYGYT,TRBJ1-2,TRBV6-2/TRBV6-3
ASSQGAGFGNYGYT,TRBJ1-2,TRBV4-1
ASSLSASGGYEQY,-,TRBV27
ASRAQGLTYEQY,TRBJ2-7,TRBV27
ATRGGPYNEQF,TRBJ2-1,TRBV15
ASRTSVTGELF,TRBJ2-2,TRBV12-3/TRBV12-4
ASSSRQGGTDTQY,TRBJ2-3,TRBV5-1
ASSPITGAREKLF,TRBJ1-4,TRBV9
ASIPMGEEKLF,TRBJ1-4,TRBV7-2
ASSPLGYEQY,TRBJ2-7,TRBV7-8
ASSAGDGANVLT,TRBJ2-6,TRBV30
AISEGRNGNTIY,TRBJ1-3,TRBV10-3
ASKHRGASSGANVLT,TRBJ2-6,TRBV28
ASSEDRDGQPQH,TRBJ1-5,TRBV12-3/TRBV12-4
ASSPELAGGSNEQF,-,TRBV5-1
ASPPPVLRF,TRBJ2-1,TRBV6-1
ASNIPDQQTEAF,TRBJ1-1,TRBV6-6
ASSLGGSGETQY,TRBJ2-5,TRBV5-1
RARYKY,TRBJ2-5,TRBV20-1
ASSPQGNNQPQH,TRBJ1-5,TRBV18
ASSRGDRAVANEKLF,TRBJ1-4,TRBV4-1
ASSLSQQGPYEQY,TRBJ2-7,TRBV11-2
SALWGLEAYEQY,TRBJ2-7,TRBV20-1
ASSVAVLGGYT,TRBJ1-2,TRBV9
ASSKGQGYEQY,TRBJ2-7,TRBV12-3/TRBV12-4
ASSEDRGHTDTQY,TRBJ2-3,TRBV6-4
ASSVWVTNTGELF,TRBJ2-2,TRBV9
ASLNSDATDTQY,TRBJ2-3,TRBV3-1
SARDLALNTEAF,TRBJ1-1,TRBV20-1
SANTGIGGYEQY,TRBJ2-7,TRBV20-1
ASSLGSRESQETQY,TRBJ2-5,TRBV7-9
ASSQGTGNTEAF,TRBJ1-1,TRBV3-1
ASSLLHGRGRNTEAF,TRBJ1-1,TRBV28
ASSQTGEAKLF,TRBJ1-4,TRBV4-1
ASSETGTGYQPQH,TRBJ1-5,TRBV6-1
ASSSARGATETQY,TRBJ2-5,TRBV7-9
ASSYLSGEQNYEQY,TRBJ2-7,TRBV7-2
AASSGDSRETQY,TRBJ2-5,TRBV10-3
ASSRTWGGQETQY,TRBJ2-5,TRBV19